This T cell receptor (beta chain) is from a study of T cell changes during pregnancy in multiple sclerosis. The V end was cut by 2 bases, the J end by 1 base, with 11 bases between. The CDR3 has 15 residues. CDR1 is MNHEY and CDR2 is SVGAGI in the germline V gene. Measured with immunoSEQ multiplex PCR; TCRdb has only the in-frame clones, and not every one. The sample shows 20,000 to 25,000 clones, under 90% of them seen only once. The chain uses TRBV6-5 and TRBJ1-1; a weak D match, TRBD1 (5 bases). The source was CD8+ T cells from peripheral blood mononuclear cells, collected before pregnancy. This TCR derives from a female donor with multiple sclerosis, enrolled in a pregnancy study. CDR3 sequence: CASSYIGVGNTEAFF. As DNA, the CDR3 is TGTGCCAGCAGTTACATAGGGGTGGGGAACACTGAAGCTTTCTTT.